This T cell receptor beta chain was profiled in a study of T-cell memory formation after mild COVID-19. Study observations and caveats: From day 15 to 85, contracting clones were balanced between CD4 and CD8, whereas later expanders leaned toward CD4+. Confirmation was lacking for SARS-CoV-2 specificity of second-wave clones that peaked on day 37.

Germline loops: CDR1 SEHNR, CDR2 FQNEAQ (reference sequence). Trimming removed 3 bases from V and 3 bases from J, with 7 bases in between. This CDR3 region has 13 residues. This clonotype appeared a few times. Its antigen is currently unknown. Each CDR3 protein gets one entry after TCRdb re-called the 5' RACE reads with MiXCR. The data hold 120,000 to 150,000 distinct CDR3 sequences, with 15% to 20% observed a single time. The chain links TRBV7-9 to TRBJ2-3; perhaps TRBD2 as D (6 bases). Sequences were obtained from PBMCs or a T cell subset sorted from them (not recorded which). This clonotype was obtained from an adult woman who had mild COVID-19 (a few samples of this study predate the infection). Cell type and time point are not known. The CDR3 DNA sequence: TGTGCCAGCAGCTTTGGGACTACAGATACGCAGTATTTT. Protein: CASSFGTTDTQYF.